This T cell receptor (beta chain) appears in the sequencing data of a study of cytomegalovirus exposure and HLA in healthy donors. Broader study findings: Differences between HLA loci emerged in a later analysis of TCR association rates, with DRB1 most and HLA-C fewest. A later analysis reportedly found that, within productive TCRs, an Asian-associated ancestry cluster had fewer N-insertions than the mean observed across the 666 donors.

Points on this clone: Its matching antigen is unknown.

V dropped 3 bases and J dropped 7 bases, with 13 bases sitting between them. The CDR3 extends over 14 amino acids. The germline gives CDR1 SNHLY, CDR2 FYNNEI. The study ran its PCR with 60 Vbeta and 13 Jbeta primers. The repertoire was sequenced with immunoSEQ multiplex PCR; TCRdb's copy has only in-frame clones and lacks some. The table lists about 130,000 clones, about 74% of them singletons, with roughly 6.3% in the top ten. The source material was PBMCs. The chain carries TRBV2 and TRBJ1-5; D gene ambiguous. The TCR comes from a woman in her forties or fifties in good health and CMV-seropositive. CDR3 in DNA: TGTGCCAGCAGTGAGAACCTAGAAGTCCAGCCCCAGCATTTT. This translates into CASSENLEVQPQHF.